This T cell receptor beta chain stems from a study of blood T cell repertoires in COVID-19. Method: immunoSEQ multiplex PCR; TCRdb's copy keeps in-frame clones and lacks some. The profile covers tens of thousands of clones, with over 75% appearing a single time and around 27% taken by the ten largest. CDR1 and CDR2 (germline): PRHDT, FYEKMQ (reference sequence). The CDR3 spans 14 residues. Deletions cut 5 bases from V and 3 bases from J, with 14 bases between. The table lists this clone with a few counts. This TCR was sampled from a man at least 80 years old with active or convalescent COVID-19. The V call is TRBV13, the J call TRBJ2-7; possibly TRBD1 for D (5 bases). The sequencing sample was made of peripheral blood. DNA for the CDR3: TGTGCCAGCAGCCCCAGAGGCAGGGTCTACGAGCAGTACTTC. Residues: CASSPRGRVYEQYF.